This section outlines one T cell receptor beta chain sequence together with its context. These data belong to a study of shared clonotypes between healthy human individuals. CDR1 and CDR2 (germline): KGHSH, LQKENI. The V end was cut by 2 bases, the J end by 0 bases, with 16 bases between. This CDR3 is built from 17 residues. Adult Caucasians living in Nashville, Tennessee made up all of the donors. Naive CD4+ cells were CD45RA-selected; the remaining cells were memory. Data came from immunoSEQ multiplex PCR; TCRdb stores just in-frame clones and leaves some out. The table records 1.6 million or so clones, less than 99% of them present only once.

The sample consisted of naive CD4+ T cells sorted from blood. Subset here: CD45RA+ positively selected. This TCR came from a man aged 25-45 years in good health. This rearrangement joins TRBV18 to TRBJ1-1, with D hard to call. The CDR3 nucleotides are TGTGCCAGCTCACCATTCTCTTTGGGTCGGATGAACACTGAAGCTTTCTTT. This sequence encodes CASSPFSLGRMNTEAFF. Looking up the rest from reference TRBV18 and TRBJ1-1 gives the full variable domain: NAGVMQNPRHLVRRRGQEARLRCSPMKGHSHVYWYRQLPEEGLKFMVYLQKENIIDESGMPKERFSAEFPKEGPSILRIQQVVRGDSAAYFCASSPFSLGRMNTEAFFGQGTRLTVV.